Below are 5 T cell receptor beta chains sequenced from a single sample in a study of T cells after yellow fever vaccination. One entry per CDR3 protein results from TCRdb running MiXCR on the 5' RACE reads. Of 310,000 or so distinct CDR3 sequences in the sample, approximately 3.9% were seen once. The source material was PBMCs, sampled on the day of the yellow fever booster vaccination. These receptors were obtained from a man between 18 and 29 years old who received the YFV17D yellow fever vaccine.

This clonotype has a handful of counts. The genes are TRBV12-3 or TRBV12-4 and TRBJ1-2; D not certain. This CDR3 has 12 amino acids. Trimming shortened V by 7 bases and J by 8 bases, and 14 bases separated the two germline ends. The CDR3 bases are TGTGCCAGCACTGGCAGGATCGACGGCTACACCTTC. It specifies CASTGRIDGYTF.

This clonotype was detected many times. The CDR3 sequence: CASSLQRRQYGYTF. The CDR3 nucleotides are TGTGCCAGCAGCTTGCAGCGGAGGCAGTATGGCTACACCTTC. The rearrangement joins TRBV5-4 to TRBJ1-2; the D is unclear. The CDR3 has 14 amino acids. V was cut by 1 base and J by 5 bases, with 12 bases left in between. The germline CDR1 and CDR2 sequences are SGHNT and YYREEE (reference sequence).

There are many counts of this clonotype. The chain is built from TRBV5-1 and TRBJ2-1; maybe TRBD2 (6 bases). Germline V gives CDR1 SGHRS, CDR2 YFSETQ. Trimming took off 4 bases at V and 8 bases at J, with 19 bases between the two ends. CDR3 size: 15 residues. CDR3 protein: CASSATSTGFHEQFF. CDR3 DNA sequence: TGCGCCAGCAGCGCGACTAGTACCGGCTTCCATGAGCAGTTCTTC.

Many counts were recorded for this clonotype. This chain links TRBV7-2 with TRBJ2-5; D possibly corresponds to TRBD1 (6 bases). Germline loops: CDR1 SGHTA, CDR2 FQGNSA. Trimming pared 0 bases from V and 9 bases from J, leaving 17 bases between. The length of the CDR3 is 15 residues. This chain's CDR3 is CASSLAGATRGSQYF. CDR3 coding DNA: TGTGCCAGCAGCTTAGCGGGGGCCACCCGAGGGTCCCAGTACTTC.

This clonotype appeared many times. This chain links TRBV14 with TRBJ1-1, with D uncertain. This CDR3 contains 12 residues. Germline CDR1 SGHDN, CDR2 FVKESK. V lost 1 base and J 4 bases, leaving 4 bases between the germline ends. The CDR3: CASSQVPTEAFF. CDR3 nucleotides: TGTGCCAGCAGCCAAGTCCCCACTGAAGCTTTCTTT.